The T cell receptor (beta chain) under discussion was sequenced for a study of cytotoxic CD8 clonotypes in ibrutinib-treated CLL. Study results and limitations: The study found public clonotypes uncommon, contracting or stable on treatment. An increase in clonality occurred at ibrutinib response, followed by a return toward baseline at progression.

Libraries were prepared by immunoSEQ multiplex PCR; TCRdb keeps only in-frame clonotypes and omits some of them. The sample includes fewer than 75,000 clones, over 60% seen only once; the top ten take about two fifths. CDR1 and CDR2 from the germline V gene are SGHRS and YFSETQ. Trimming took 0 bases from V and 0 from J, leaving 10 bases between them. This CDR3 spans 17 amino acids. Regarding this clone: Antigen: not known.

This receptor was taken from a human donor with chronic lymphocytic leukemia. This sample comprised PBMCs, obtained after 12 months of ibrutinib treatment. The chain employs TRBV5-1 and TRBJ2-6, with D perhaps given as TRBD1 or TRBD2 (5 bases each). In nucleotides, the CDR3 is TGCGCCAGCAGCTTGGCGAGGGGATCCTCTGGGGCCAACGTCCTGACTTTC. Its protein product is CASSLARGSSGANVLTF. Together with reference TRBV5-1 and TRBJ2-6, the CDR3 gives the full variable domain: KAGVTQTPRYLIKTRGQQVTLSCSPISGHRSVSWYQQTPGQGLQFLFEYFSETQRNKGNFPGRFSGRQFSNSRSEMNVSTLELGDSALYLCASSLARGSSGANVLTFGAGSRLTVL.